Sequencing of this TCR beta chain was carried out in a study of T-cell memory formation after mild COVID-19. A 5'RACE reaction primed in the constant segment made cDNA libraries of TCR alpha and TCR beta, and these carried sample barcodes and UMIs. In TCRdb, the 5' RACE reads were re-called with MiXCR into one record per CDR3 protein. The data contain roughly 110,000 distinct CDR3 sequences, around 15% of them singletons. This clonotype showed up just a few times. The sequencing sample was made of PBMCs or a T cell subset sorted from them (not recorded which). The receptor comes from a man between 18 and 29 years old who had mild COVID-19 (a few samples of this study predate the infection). Cell type and time point are not known.

The CDR3 protein is CASSFGPNYGYTF. CDR3 nucleotide sequence: TGTGCCAGCAGTTTTGGGCCTAACTATGGCTACACCTTC. This chain connects TRBV7-8 to TRBJ1-2; D ambiguous. V lost 6 bases, J lost 0 bases, and 8 bases lay in between. The CDR3 consists of 13 residues. Germline assignment: CDR1 SGHVS and CDR2 FQNEAQ.